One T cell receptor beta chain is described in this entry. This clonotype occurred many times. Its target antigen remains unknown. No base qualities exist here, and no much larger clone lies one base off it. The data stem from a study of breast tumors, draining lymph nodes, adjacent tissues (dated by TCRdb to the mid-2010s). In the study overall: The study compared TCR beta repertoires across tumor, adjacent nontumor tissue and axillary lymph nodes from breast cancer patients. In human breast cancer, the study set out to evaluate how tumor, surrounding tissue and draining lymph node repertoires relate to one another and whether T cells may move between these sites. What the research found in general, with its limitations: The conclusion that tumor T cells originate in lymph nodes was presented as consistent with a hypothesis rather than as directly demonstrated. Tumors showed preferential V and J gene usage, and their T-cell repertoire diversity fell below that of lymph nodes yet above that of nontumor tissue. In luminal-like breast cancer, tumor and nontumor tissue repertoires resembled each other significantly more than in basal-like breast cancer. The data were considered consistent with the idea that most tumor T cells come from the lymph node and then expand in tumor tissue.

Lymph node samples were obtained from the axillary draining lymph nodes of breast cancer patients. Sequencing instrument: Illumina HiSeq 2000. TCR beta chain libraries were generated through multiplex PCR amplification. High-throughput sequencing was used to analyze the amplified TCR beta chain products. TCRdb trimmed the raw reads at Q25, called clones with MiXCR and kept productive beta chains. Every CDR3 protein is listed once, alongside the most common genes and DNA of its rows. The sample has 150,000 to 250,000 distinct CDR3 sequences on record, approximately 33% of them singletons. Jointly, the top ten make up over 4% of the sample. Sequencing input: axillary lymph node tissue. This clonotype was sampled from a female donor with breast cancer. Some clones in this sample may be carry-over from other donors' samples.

This receptor carries the CDR3 CASSLTVSGRANEQFF. The sequenced DNA is TGTGCCAGCAGCTTAACAGTTAGCGGTCGCGCAAATGAGCAGTTCTTC. The V gene is TRBV7-2 and the J gene is TRBJ2-1; the D gene is perhaps TRBD2, on 6 matching bases. Trimming removed 2 bases from V and 7 bases from J, leaving 18 bases between the germline ends. The CDR3 holds 16 amino acids from the cysteine to the phenylalanine. Solely the CDR3 DNA is kept, with 48 bases framed from the first base. Via the germline V gene, CDR1 is SGHTA and CDR2 FQGNSA.